The 3 T cell receptor beta chains in this list originate from one sample, sequenced in a study of T cell repertoires in cytomegalovirus infection. TCRdb re-derived calls from the reads in MiXCR, one entry per CDR3 protein. The table lists about 900,000 distinct CDR3 sequences, roughly 30% of them singletons, with roughly 13% in the top ten. Their antigen targets remain unknown. The sequenced sample was cultured CD8+ T cells from PBMCs, obtained from culture after CMV antigen stimulation. Every receptor here comes from a human donor in good health (CMV status not recorded). Some clones in this sample may be carry-over from other donors' samples.

The V gene is TRBV7-2, the J gene TRBJ1-2, with D unresolved. Germline CDR1 is SGHTA and CDR2 is FQGNSA. This CDR3 has 12 amino acids. The V end was cut by 3 bases, the J end by 10 bases, with 12 bases between. The CDR3 DNA is TGTGCCAGCAGCTTGGGCCCCATAGACTACACCTTC. Translation gives CASSLGPIDYTF.

Worth noting for this clonotype: Sequence at one end of the junction differs from germline and may be a read error. This chain links TRBV7-2 with TRBJ1-1; 9 positions agree with TRBD1. CDR3 length: 14 residues. Germline V gives CDR1 SGHTA, CDR2 FQGNSA. CDR3 bases: TGTGTCAGCAGCCCAGACAGGGGGGTCACTGAAGCTTTCTTT. This translates into CVSSPDRGVTEAFF.

This clonotype was counted only a few times. This chain uses TRBV9 with TRBJ2-1; tentative D call: TRBD1 (6 bases). Per the germline V gene, CDR1 is SGDLS and CDR2 is YYNGEE. This CDR3 region has 14 residues. Trimming pared 3 bases from V and 6 bases from J, leaving 13 bases between. Here the CDR3 reads CASSAGTFGNEQFF. CDR3 DNA sequence: TGTGCCAGCAGCGCTGGGACATTTGGCAATGAGCAGTTCTTC.